This passage covers 10 T cell receptor beta chains from one sample sequenced in a study of long-term antiretroviral therapy in people with HIV. At survey level, the immunoSEQ assay was run in its v3.0 version. Measured with immunoSEQ multiplex PCR; TCRdb has only the in-frame clones, and not every one. Here the sample spans around 40,000 clones, around 94% being singletons. The sample in question was unsorted PBMCs, obtained 4.1 years after starting antiretroviral therapy. Receptors originate from a woman aged 45-60 years with HIV.

J is TRBJ2-5 and V is TRBV29-1; D gene ambiguous. Germline V gene sequence: CDR1 SQVTM, CDR2 ANQGSEA. This CDR3 is 11 amino acids long. Trimming shortened V by 7 bases and J by 5 bases, and 11 bases separated the two germline ends. CDR3 sequence reads: CSAWERETQYF. The CDR3 DNA reads as TGCAGCGCATGGGAAAGGGAGACCCAGTACTTC.

The chain is built from TRBV30 and TRBJ1-5, with unresolved D. Germline V gene data show CDR1 as GTSNPN and CDR2 as SVGIG (reference sequence). Trimming removed 0 bases at V and 4 bases at J, with 7 bases between. CDR3 length: 13 residues. CDR3 in DNA: TGTGCCTGGAGTGTAGGGTGGAATCAGCCCCAGCATTTT. Protein product: CAWSVGWNQPQHF.

V is TRBV11-2 and J is TRBJ2-7, with a weak D call TRBD1 (5 bases). V lost 0 bases, J lost 11 bases, and 8 bases lay in between. This CDR3 contains 11 residues. The germline CDR1 and CDR2 sequences are SGHAT and FQNNGV. CDR3 residues: CASSLDRVEYF. As DNA, the CDR3 is TGTGCCAGCAGCTTAGACAGGGTGGAGTACTTC.

The V call is TRBV7-9, the J call TRBJ1-6, with TRBD1 as a possible D gene (5 bases). V lost 2 bases and J 8 bases, leaving 19 bases between the germline ends. The germline CDR1 and CDR2 sequences are SEHNR and FQNEAQ (reference sequence). This CDR3 is built from 17 residues. This CDR3 reads CASSLLSGGSLHSPLHF. CDR3 in DNA: TGTGCCAGCAGCTTACTTTCCGGGGGTAGCCTTCATTCACCCCTCCACTTT.

The chain has TRBV7-8 and TRBJ2-7; D is possibly TRBD1 (6 bases). CDR3 length: 13 amino acids. V was clipped by 8 bases and J by 3 bases, with 14 bases between them. Germline V CDR1 and CDR2: SGHVS, FQNEAQ. The CDR3 DNA sequence: TGTGCCAGCGGCGGCTCAGGGGTCTACGAGCAGTACTTC. This sequence encodes CASGGSGVYEQYF. The whole variable domain, filled in from reference TRBV7-8 and TRBJ2-7, reads GAGVSQSPRYKVAKRGQDVALRCDPISGHVSLFWYQQALGQGPEFLTYFQNEAQLDKSGLPSDRFFAERPEGSVSTLKIQRTQQEDSAVYLCASGGSGVYEQYFGPGTRLTVT.

The chain carries TRBV12-5 and TRBJ1-1; the match to TRBD1 covers 8 bases. CDR1 and CDR2 (germline): LGHNT, FRNRAP. The trim removed 0 bases at V and 2 bases at J, leaving 26 bases unmatched. The length of the CDR3 is 23 residues. The CDR3 reads CASGLVLGSLSGQGGSGNTEAFF. The CDR3 DNA sequence: TGTGCTAGTGGTTTGGTACTGGGAAGCTTGTCAGGACAGGGTGGCTCGGGCAACACTGAAGCTTTCTTT.

The chain is built from TRBV2 and TRBJ1-2; unclear D gene. V lost 6 bases, J lost 7 bases, and 9 bases lay in between. Looked up from germline, CDR1 is SNHLY and CDR2 is FYNNEI. This CDR3 region has 11 residues. The CDR3 DNA reads TGTGCCAGCAGGAATACAGCTGGCTACACCTTC. This codes for CASRNTAGYTF. Drawing the rest from reference TRBV2 and TRBJ1-2, the complete variable domain is EPEVTQTPSHQVTQMGQEVILRCVPISNHLYFYWYRQILGQKVEFLVSFYNNEISEKSEIFDDQFSVERPDGSNFTLKIRSTKLEDSAMYFCASRNTAGYTFGSGTRLTVV.

Only one count was recorded for this clone. The V call is TRBV6-7, the J call TRBJ1-1; weak D call: TRBD1 (6 bases). TRBV6-7 carries the ORF label, with uncertain function. This CDR3 is 14 amino acids long. V lost 4 bases, J lost 4 bases, and 13 bases lay in between. The CDR3 coding sequence is TGTGCCAGCAGTTGTTATCAGGGGAGCACTGAAGCTTTCTTT. This encodes CASSCYQGSTEAFF.

The chain couples TRBV9 to TRBJ2-3; the D is unclear. The V gene's germline CDR1 is SGDLS and CDR2 YYNGEE. Trimming shortened V by 0 bases and J by 1 base, and 9 bases separated the two germline ends. The CDR3 is 15 residues long. As DNA, the CDR3 is TGTGCCAGCAGCGTAGGTCATGGAGGCACAGATACGCAGTATTTT. This encodes CASSVGHGGTDTQYF.

This rearrangement joins TRBV7-3 to TRBJ2-3, with 7 bases identical to TRBD1. V gave up 5 bases and J gave up 0 bases; unmatched junction bases: 8. CDR1 is SGHTA and CDR2 is FQGTGA in the germline V gene. CDR3 size: 16 residues. The CDR3 region has the DNA TGTGCCAGCAGCGTACAGGGGACAAGAAGCACAGATACGCAGTATTTT. Translation: CASSVQGTRSTDTQYF. Combining the CDR3 with reference TRBV7-3 and TRBJ2-3 gives the whole variable domain GAGVSQTPSNKVTEKGKYVELRCDPISGHTALYWYRQSLGQGPEFLIYFQGTGAADDSGLPNDRFFAVRPEGSVSTLKIQRTERGDSAVYLCASSVQGTRSTDTQYFGPGTRLTVL.